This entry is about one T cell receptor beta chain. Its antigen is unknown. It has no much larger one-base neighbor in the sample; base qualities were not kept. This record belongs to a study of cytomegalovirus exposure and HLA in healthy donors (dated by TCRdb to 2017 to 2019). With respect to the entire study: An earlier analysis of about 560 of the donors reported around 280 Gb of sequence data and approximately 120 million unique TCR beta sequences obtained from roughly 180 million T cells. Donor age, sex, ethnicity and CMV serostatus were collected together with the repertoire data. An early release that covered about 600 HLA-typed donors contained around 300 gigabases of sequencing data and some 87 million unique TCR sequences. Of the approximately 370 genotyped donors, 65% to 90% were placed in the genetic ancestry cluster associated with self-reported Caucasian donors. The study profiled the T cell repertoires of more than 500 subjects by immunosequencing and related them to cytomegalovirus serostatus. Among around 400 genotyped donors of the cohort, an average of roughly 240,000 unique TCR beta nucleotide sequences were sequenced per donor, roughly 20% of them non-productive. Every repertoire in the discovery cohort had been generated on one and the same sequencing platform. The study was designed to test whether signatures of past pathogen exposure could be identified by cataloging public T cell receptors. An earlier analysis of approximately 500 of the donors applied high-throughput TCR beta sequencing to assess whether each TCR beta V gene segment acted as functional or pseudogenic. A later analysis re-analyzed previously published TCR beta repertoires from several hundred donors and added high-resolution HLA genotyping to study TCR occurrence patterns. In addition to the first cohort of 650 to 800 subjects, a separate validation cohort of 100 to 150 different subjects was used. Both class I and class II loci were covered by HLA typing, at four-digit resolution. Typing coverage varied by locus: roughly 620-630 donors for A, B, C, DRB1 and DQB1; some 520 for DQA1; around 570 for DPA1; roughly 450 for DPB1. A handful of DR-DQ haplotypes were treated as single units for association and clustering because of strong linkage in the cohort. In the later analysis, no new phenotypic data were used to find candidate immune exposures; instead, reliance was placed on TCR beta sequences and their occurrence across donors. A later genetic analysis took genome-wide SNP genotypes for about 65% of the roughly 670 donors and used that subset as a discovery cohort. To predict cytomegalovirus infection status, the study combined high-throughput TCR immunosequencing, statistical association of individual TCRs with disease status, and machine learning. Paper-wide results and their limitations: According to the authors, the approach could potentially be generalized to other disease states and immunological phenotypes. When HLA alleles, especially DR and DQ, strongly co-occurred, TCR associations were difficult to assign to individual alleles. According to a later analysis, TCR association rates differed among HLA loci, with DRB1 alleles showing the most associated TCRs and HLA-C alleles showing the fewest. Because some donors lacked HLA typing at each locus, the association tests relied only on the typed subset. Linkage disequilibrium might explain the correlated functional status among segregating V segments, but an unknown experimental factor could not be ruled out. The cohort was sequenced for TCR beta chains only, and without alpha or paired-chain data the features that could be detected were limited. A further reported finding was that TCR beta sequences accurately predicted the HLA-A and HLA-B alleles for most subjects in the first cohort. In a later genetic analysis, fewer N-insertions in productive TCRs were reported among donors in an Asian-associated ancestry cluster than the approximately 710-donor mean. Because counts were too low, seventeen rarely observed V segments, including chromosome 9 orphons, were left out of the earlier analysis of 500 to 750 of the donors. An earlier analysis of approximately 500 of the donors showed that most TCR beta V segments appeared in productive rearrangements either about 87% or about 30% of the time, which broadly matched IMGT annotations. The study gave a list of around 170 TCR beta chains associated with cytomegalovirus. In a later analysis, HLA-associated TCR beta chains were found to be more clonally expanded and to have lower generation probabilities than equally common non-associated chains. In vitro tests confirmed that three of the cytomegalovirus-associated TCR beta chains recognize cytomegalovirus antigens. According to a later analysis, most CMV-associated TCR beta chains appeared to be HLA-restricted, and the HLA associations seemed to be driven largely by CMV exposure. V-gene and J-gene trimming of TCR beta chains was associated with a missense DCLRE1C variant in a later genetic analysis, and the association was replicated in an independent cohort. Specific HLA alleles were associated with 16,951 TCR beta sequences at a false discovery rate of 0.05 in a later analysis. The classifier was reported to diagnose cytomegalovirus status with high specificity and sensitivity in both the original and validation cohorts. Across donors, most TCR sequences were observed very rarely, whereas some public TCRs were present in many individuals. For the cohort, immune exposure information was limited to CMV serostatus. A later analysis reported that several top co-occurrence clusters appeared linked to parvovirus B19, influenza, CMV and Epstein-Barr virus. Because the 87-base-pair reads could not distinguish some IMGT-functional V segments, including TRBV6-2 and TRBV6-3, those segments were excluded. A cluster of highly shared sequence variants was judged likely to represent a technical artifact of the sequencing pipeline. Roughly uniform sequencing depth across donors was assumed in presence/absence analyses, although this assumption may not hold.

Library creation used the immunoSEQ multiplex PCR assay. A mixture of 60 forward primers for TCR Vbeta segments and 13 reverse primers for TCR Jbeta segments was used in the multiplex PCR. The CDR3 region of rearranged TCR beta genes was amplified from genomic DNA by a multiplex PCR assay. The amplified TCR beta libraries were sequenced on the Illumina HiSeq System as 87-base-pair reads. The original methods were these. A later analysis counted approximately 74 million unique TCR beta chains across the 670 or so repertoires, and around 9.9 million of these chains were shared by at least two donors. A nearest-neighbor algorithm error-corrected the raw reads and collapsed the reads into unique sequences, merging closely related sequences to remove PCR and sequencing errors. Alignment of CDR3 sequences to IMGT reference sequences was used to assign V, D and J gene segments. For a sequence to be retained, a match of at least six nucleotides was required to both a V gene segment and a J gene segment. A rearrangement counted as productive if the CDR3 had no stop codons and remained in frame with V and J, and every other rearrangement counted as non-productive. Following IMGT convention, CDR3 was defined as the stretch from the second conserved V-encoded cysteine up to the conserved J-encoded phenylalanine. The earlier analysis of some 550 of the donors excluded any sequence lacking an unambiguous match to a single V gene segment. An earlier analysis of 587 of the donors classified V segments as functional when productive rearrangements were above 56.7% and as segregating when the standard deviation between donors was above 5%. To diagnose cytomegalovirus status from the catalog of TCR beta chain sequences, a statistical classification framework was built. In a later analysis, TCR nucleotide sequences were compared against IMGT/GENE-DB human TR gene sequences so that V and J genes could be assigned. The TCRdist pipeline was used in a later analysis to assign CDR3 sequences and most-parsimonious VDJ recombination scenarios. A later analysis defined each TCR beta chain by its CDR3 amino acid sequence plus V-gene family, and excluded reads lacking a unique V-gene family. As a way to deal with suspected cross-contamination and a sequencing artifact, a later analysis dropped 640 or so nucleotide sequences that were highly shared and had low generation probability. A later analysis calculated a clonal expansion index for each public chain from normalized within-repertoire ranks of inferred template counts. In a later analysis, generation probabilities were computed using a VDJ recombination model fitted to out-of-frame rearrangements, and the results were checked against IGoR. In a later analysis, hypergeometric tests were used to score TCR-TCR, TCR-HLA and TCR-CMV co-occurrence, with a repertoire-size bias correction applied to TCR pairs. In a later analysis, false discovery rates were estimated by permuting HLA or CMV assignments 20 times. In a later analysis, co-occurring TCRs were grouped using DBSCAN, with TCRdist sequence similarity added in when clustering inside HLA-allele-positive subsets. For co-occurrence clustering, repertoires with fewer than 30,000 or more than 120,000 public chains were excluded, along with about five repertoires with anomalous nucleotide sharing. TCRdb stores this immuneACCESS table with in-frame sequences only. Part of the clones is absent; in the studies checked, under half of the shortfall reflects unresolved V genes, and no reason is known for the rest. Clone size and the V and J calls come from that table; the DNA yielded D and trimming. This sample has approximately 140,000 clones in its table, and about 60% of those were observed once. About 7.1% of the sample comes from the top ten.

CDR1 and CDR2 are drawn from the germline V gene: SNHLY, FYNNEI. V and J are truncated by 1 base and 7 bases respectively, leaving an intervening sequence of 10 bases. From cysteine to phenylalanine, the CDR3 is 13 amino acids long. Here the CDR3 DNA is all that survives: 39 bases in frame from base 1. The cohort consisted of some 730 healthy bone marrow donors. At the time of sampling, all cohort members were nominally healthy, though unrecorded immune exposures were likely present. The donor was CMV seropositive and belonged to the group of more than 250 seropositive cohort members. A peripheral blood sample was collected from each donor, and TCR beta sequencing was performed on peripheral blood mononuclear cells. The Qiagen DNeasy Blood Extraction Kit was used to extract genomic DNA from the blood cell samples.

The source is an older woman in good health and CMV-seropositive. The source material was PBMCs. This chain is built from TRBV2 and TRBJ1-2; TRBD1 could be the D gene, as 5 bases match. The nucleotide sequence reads TGTGCCAGCAGTGAAGTGCCAGGGATTGGCTACACCTTC. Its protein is CASSEVPGIGYTF.